The 13 T cell receptor beta chains reported below all come from one sample, sequenced in a study of sequential checkpoint blockade in melanoma (dated by TCRdb to the late 2010s). Library preparation was by the immunoSEQ multiplex PCR assay. TCRdb re-hosts the immuneACCESS table, in-frame sequences only. Its copies lack some clones; in the studies checked, an unresolved V gene accounts for under half of them, and the cause for the rest is not known. The sample contains about 6,700 clones, about 25% of them found a single time. Of the sample, about a tenth falls within the top ten clones. The treatment or condition label, as the study defines it: randomized to nivolumab then ipilimumab (arm A) or the reverse (arm B). Sequencing used tumor tissue (inferred from file names), obtained from a patient given nivolumab and ipilimumab in sequence. The receptor source for this set is a human donor with melanoma.

This clone was counted between two and nine times. The CDR3 sequence is CASSSPRQGKKAFF. CDR3 DNA sequence: TGTGCCAGCAGTTCGCCCCGACAGGGGAAAAAAGCTTTCTTT. The rearrangement uses TRBV6-8 and TRBJ1-1; TRBD1 aligns across 8 bases. The CDR3 is 14 residues long. With V trimmed by 4 bases and J by 9 bases, 10 bases remained unmatched. Germline loops: CDR1 MNHGY, CDR2 SAAAGT.

There are a few counts of this clone. The V call is TRBV6-8, the J call TRBJ1-3; D remains ambiguous. CDR1 and CDR2 (germline): MNHGY, SAAAGT. V dropped 8 bases and J dropped 0 bases, with 11 bases sitting between them. The CDR3 spans 14 residues. The CDR3 here is CASRSEDSGNTIYF. The CDR3 nucleotides are TGTGCCAGCCGGTCCGAGGACTCTGGAAACACCATATATTTT.

The J gene is TRBJ2-3, the V gene TRBV5-1, with 12 bases lining up with TRBD2. The CDR3 sequence is 17 residues long. V shed 4 bases and J 2 bases; nucleotides not matched to a gene: 8. The V gene's germline CDR1 is SGHRS and CDR2 YFSETQ. The CDR3 DNA is TGCGCCAGCAGCCCATATTCTAGCGGGAGGGTCACAGATACGCAGTATTTT. The encoded protein is CASSPYSSGRVTDTQYF. The variable domain in full, completed from reference TRBV5-1 and TRBJ2-3, reads KAGVTQTPRYLIKTRGQQVTLSCSPISGHRSVSWYQQTPGQGLQFLFEYFSETQRNKGNFPGRFSGRQFSNSRSEMNVSTLELGDSALYLCASSPYSSGRVTDTQYFGPGTRLTVL.

The chain couples TRBV30 to TRBJ1-1, with a weak D call TRBD1 (5 bases). The V and J ends lost 1 base and 4 bases respectively, with 16 bases between them. Germline CDR1 and CDR2: GTSNPN and SVGIG (reference sequence). This CDR3 spans 15 amino acids. The CDR3 DNA is TGTGCCTGGAGTGGGGCCGGGACGTCGACCACTGAAGCTTTCTTT. It is translated as CAWSGAGTSTTEAFF.

The CDR3 sequence: CASSTQRETGELFF. CDR3 bases: TGTGCCAGTAGTACCCAGCGGGAGACCGGGGAGCTGTTTTTT. This sequence joins TRBV19 and TRBJ2-2, with TRBD2 matching over 8 bases. With V trimmed by 4 bases and J by 5 bases, 3 bases remained unmatched. CDR3 length equals 14 residues. The V gene's germline CDR1 is LNHDA and CDR2 SQIVND (reference sequence). Using reference TRBV19 and TRBJ2-2 for the parts outside the CDR3, the full variable domain is DGGITQSPKYLFRKEGQNVTLSCEQNLNHDAMYWYRQDPGQGLRLIYYSQIVNDFQKGDIAEGYSVSREKKESFPLTVTSAQKNPTAFYLCASSTQRETGELFFGEGSRLTVL.

This clone showed up just a few times. This chain links TRBV11-3 with TRBJ2-1; D might be TRBD2 (6 bases). V shed 5 bases and J shed 3 bases, with 20 bases lying between them. The CDR3 length is 17 residues. In germline, CDR1 is SGHNT, CDR2 YENEEA. CDR3 sequence reads: CASSGLKAGRFYNEQFF. The CDR3 bases are TGTGCCAGCAGCGGTTTGAAAGCGGGCCGGTTCTACAATGAGCAGTTCTTC.

The rearrangement links TRBV23-1 to TRBJ1-2; D remains ambiguous. TRBV23-1 is identified as an open reading frame with a role that is uncertain. This CDR3 has 13 amino acids. V was cut by 1 base and J by 10 bases, with 13 bases left in between. The CDR3 DNA follows: TGCGCCAGCAGTCAATGGAGGGAGAGGGACTACACCTTC. This gives the protein CASSQWRERDYTF.

This clone has a handful of counts. The chain recombines TRBV6-8 with TRBJ1-1, with 8 bases lining up with TRBD1. V shed 5 bases, J shed 5 bases, and the junction held 13 bases outside the gene matches. Germline CDR1 MNHGY, CDR2 SAAAGT. The length of the CDR3 is 16 residues. Written as DNA, the CDR3 is TGTGCCAGCAGTGATCGGTTATTTGACAGGGGAACTGAAGCTTTCTTT. Protein: CASSDRLFDRGTEAFF.

This clone turned up a few times. The chain is built from TRBV28 and TRBJ2-3; a weak D match, TRBD2 (7 bases). V was pared by 6 bases and J by 0 bases, with 16 bases between. CDR3 length equals 16 residues. Germline V gives CDR1 MDHEN, CDR2 SYDVKM. The CDR3 DNA sequence: TGTGCCAGCAGAAGAACGGGGGGCGGGAGCACAGATACGCAGTATTTT. Its protein is CASRRTGGGSTDTQYF.

This clone was counted between two and nine times. The gene calls are TRBV10-3 and TRBJ1-5; possible D gene TRBD1, 5 bases. V was shortened by 8 bases and J by 4 bases, with 18 bases between the two germline ends. CDR1 ENHRY and CDR2 SYGVKD come from the germline V gene. The CDR3 sequence is 15 residues long. CDR3 sequence reads: CAIGTLGGPNQPQHF. The DNA of the CDR3 is TGTGCCATCGGTACCCTGGGGGGTCCGAATCAGCCCCAGCATTTT.

The V call is TRBV9, the J call TRBJ2-1, with no clear D. This CDR3 spans 13 amino acids. The germline gives CDR1 SGDLS, CDR2 YYNGEE. V lost 0 bases to trimming and J lost 9 bases, with 10 bases between them. The CDR3 DNA is TGTGCCAGCAGCGTAGACGGGCAGGTTGAGCAGTTCTTC. Translated: CASSVDGQVEQFF.

The chain carries TRBV12-5 and TRBJ2-7; tentative D call: TRBD2 (5 bases). The CDR3 is 11 amino acids. CDR1 and CDR2 (germline): LGHNT, FRNRAP. Deletions cut 4 bases from V and 7 bases from J, with 8 bases between. CDR3 protein: CASGYPGEQYV. The CDR3 region has the DNA TGTGCTAGTGGTTACCCGGGGGAGCAGTACGTC.

The chain's CDR3 is CASSTTGYEQYV. The CDR3 DNA reads as TGCGCCAGCAGTACGACAGGGTATGAGCAGTACGTC. V gene TRBV10-2 combines with J gene TRBJ2-7; 7 positions agree with TRBD1. CDR3 size: 12 residues. CDR1 is WSHSY and CDR2 is SAAADI in the germline V gene. V gave up 5 bases and J gave up 7 bases; unmatched junction bases: 5.